The next 21 T cell receptor beta chains were all read from a single sample in a study of blood T cell repertoires in COVID-19. TCRdb's copy holds only in-frame clones and misses some; the assay was immunoSEQ multiplex PCR. The sample lists around 190,000 clones, roughly 85% occurring once. The sequenced sample consisted of peripheral blood. The source is a woman aged 55-70 years with acute or convalescent COVID-19.

This sequence joins TRBV11-2 and TRBJ2-2, with TRBD2 matching over 11 bases. Germline CDR1 and CDR2: SGHAT and FQNNGV. CDR3 length: 15 residues. V gave up 3 bases and J gave up 5 bases; unmatched junction bases: 2. The CDR3: CASSLTSGNTGELFF. In DNA, the CDR3 is TGTGCCAGCAGCTTGACTAGCGGGAATACCGGGGAGCTGTTTTTT.

This chain's CDR3 is CASSQTSTGLNTEAFF. In DNA form, the CDR3 reads TGTGCCAGCTCCCAAACCTCGACAGGGTTGAACACTGAAGCTTTCTTT. The chain links TRBV18 to TRBJ1-1, with 7 bases that match TRBD1. Germline values: CDR1 KGHSH, CDR2 LQKENI. The ends lost 6 bases at V and 0 bases at J; junction bases unmatched: 10. The CDR3 sequence is 16 residues long.

For this clone: A much larger clone sits a single nucleotide away, making a read error possible. V gene TRBV5-4 combines with J gene TRBJ2-7; TRBD1 matches 9 bases. The V gene's germline CDR1 is SGHNT and CDR2 YYREEE (reference sequence). The CDR3 sequence is 15 residues long. The CDR3: CANSLMGQGAYEQYF. In DNA form, the CDR3 reads TGTGCCAACAGCTTAATGGGACAGGGTGCCTACGAGCAGTACTTC.

This chain links TRBV28 with TRBJ2-1; 8 bases agree with TRBD2. There are 18 residues in the CDR3. The germline V gene has CDR1 MDHEN and CDR2 SYDVKM. V lost 5 bases to trimming and J lost 1 base; unmatched junction nucleotides: 13. CDR3 loop: CASSPKWVAGRSYNEQFF. The CDR3 nucleotides are TGTGCCAGCAGTCCCAAGTGGGTAGCGGGACGGTCCTACAATGAGCAGTTCTTC.

The DNA of the CDR3 is TGTGCCTGGAGTAGCGGGCAGGGGGCCTATCAGCCCCAGCATTTT. As protein: CAWSSGQGAYQPQHF. The rearrangement uses TRBV30 and TRBJ1-5; TRBD1 agrees at 8 bases. Germline CDR1 GTSNPN, CDR2 SVGIG (reference sequence). The CDR3 loop spans 15 amino acids. V gave up 2 bases and J gave up 5 bases; unmatched junction bases: 8.

V is TRBV30 and J is TRBJ2-5; TRBD2 matches at 7 bases. Trimming cost V 4 bases and J 2 bases; bases outside gene matches: 10. There are 15 residues in the CDR3. CDR1 GTSNPN and CDR2 SVGIG come from the germline V gene (reference sequence). CDR3 in amino acids: CAWMGGSGHQETQYF. The DNA for the CDR3 is TGTGCCTGGATGGGGGGTAGCGGGCATCAAGAGACCCAGTACTTC.

This clone was found once. The chain carries TRBV29-1 and TRBJ2-3; 9 bases match TRBD1. The CDR3 runs to 14 residues. The germline V gene has CDR1 SQVTM and CDR2 ANQGSEA. V shed 4 bases, J shed 3 bases, and the junction held 5 bases outside the gene matches. The CDR3 bases are TGCAGCGTTGGGAGGGGGACAGGGACAGATACGCAGTATTTT. Protein: CSVGRGTGTDTQYF.

This rearrangement joins TRBV19 to TRBJ1-1; 8 bases are a match to TRBD1. The CDR3 sequence is 14 residues long. The junction had 8 bases not matched to a gene; V was cut back by 6 bases and J by 5 bases. The germline V gene has CDR1 LNHDA and CDR2 SQIVND (reference sequence). CDR3 amino acids: CASSRTGQGTEAFF. In DNA, the CDR3 is TGTGCCAGTAGCCGGACAGGGCAGGGTACTGAAGCTTTCTTT.

The rearrangement joins TRBV24-1 to TRBJ2-5, with TRBD1 matching 8 bases. V lost 3 bases to trimming and J lost 4 bases; unmatched junction nucleotides: 3. The CDR3 is made up of 14 amino acids. Germline V gene sequence: CDR1 KGHDR, CDR2 SFDVKD. CDR3 sequence reads: CATSDPGGVETQYF. The CDR3 DNA is TGTGCCACCAGTGATCCAGGGGGCGTAGAGACCCAGTACTTC.

The chain joins TRBV9 to TRBJ2-1, with D maybe TRBD2 (6 bases). Trimming took off 0 bases at V and 6 bases at J, with 10 bases between the two ends. Germline CDR1 and CDR2: SGDLS and YYNGEE. The CDR3 runs 14 residues. CDR3 amino acids: CASSVGLGINEQFF. The CDR3, as DNA: TGTGCCAGCAGCGTAGGACTAGGAATCAATGAGCAGTTCTTC.

This chain links TRBV12-3 or TRBV12-4 with TRBJ2-1; D call uncertain. This CDR3 region has 11 residues. Trimming took 6 bases from V and 7 from J, leaving 7 bases between them. The DNA of the CDR3 is TGTGCCAGCAGCCCACTGAATGAGCAGTTCTTC. Protein: CASSPLNEQFF.

This rearrangement joins TRBV10-3 to TRBJ1-1, with 9 nucleotides matching TRBD1. Losses at the gene ends were 10 bases for V and 2 bases for J; bases not matched to a gene: 17. The length of the CDR3 is 17 residues. CDR1 and CDR2 (germline): ENHRY, SYGVKD. The DNA for the CDR3 is TGTGCCACGGCGCTCCGGGACAGGGTGTTTTTTAACACTGAAGCTTTCTTT. Translated: CATALRDRVFFNTEAFF.

The V and J genes are TRBV19 and TRBJ1-6; unclear D gene. The V end lost 0 bases, the J end lost 10 bases, and 10 bases lay between the germline ends. The CDR3 runs 14 residues. The V gene's germline CDR1 is LNHDA and CDR2 SQIVND (reference sequence). In nucleotides, the CDR3 is TGTGCCAGTAGTATAGACGGGGTGAACTCACCCCTCCACTTT. This translates into CASSIDGVNSPLHF.

The chain recombines TRBV27 with TRBJ1-2; D uncertain. From germline, CDR1 is MNHEY and CDR2 SMNVEV (reference sequence). This CDR3 spans 14 amino acids. The ends were cut back, 4 bases at V and 4 bases at J, with 13 bases in the middle. As DNA, the CDR3 is TGTGCCAGCAGTTCCACTACACCGGTCTATGGCTACACCTTC. Translation gives CASSSTTPVYGYTF.

This clone was recorded once. This chain uses TRBV18 with TRBJ2-2; D gene unclear. The CDR3 runs 13 residues. Germline CDR1 is KGHSH and CDR2 is LQKENI. Trimming shortened V by 1 base and J by 3 bases, and 3 bases separated the two germline ends. The DNA of the CDR3 is TGTGCCAGCTCACCACAGCACACCGGGGAGCTGTTTTTT. It translates to CASSPQHTGELFF. Drawing the rest from reference TRBV18 and TRBJ2-2, the complete variable domain is NAGVMQNPRHLVRRRGQEARLRCSPMKGHSHVYWYRQLPEEGLKFMVYLQKENIIDESGMPKERFSAEFPKEGPSILRIQQVVRGDSAAYFCASSPQHTGELFFGEGSRLTVL.

This rearrangement joins TRBV2 to TRBJ2-3; D ambiguous. The germline CDR1 and CDR2 sequences are SNHLY and FYNNEI. The ends were cut back, 6 bases at V and 1 base at J, with 20 bases in the middle. CDR3 length: 17 amino acids. The CDR3 nucleotides are TGTGCCAGCAGGTGGCTAGGTGGAGTGGAGCGCACAGATACGCAGTATTTT. As protein: CASRWLGGVERTDTQYF.

Concerning this clone itself: Germline is not matched at one junction end, which may reflect a read error. The chain joins TRBV6-5 to TRBJ1-5, with D uncertain. CDR1 MNHEY and CDR2 SVGAGI come from the germline V gene. This CDR3 has 15 amino acids. The DNA for the CDR3 is TGTGCCAGCAGTGACTCCTCTGGCAGAGGCGAGCCCCAGCATTTT. It is translated as CASSDSSGRGEPQHF.

The chain links TRBV10-3 to TRBJ2-3; the D is unclear. The CDR3 totals 12 residues. Germline CDR1 reads ENHRY; CDR2 reads SYGVKD. Deletions cut 3 bases from V and 9 bases from J, with 10 bases between. The CDR3 coding sequence is TGTGCCATCAGTGAAGCGACCGGGACGCAGTATTTT. It specifies CAISEATGTQYF.

This clone was seen only once. V and J are TRBV6-5 and TRBJ2-5; D is uncertain. V was clipped by 0 bases and J by 5 bases, with 10 bases between them. Germline lookup yields CDR1 MNHEY and CDR2 SVGAGI. The CDR3 spans 14 residues. The CDR3 nucleotides read TGTGCCAGCAGTTACTCCCTAGGCCGGGAGACCCAGTACTTC. Protein sequence: CASSYSLGRETQYF.

The chain joins TRBV25-1 to TRBJ1-1, with 8 positions matching TRBD1. This CDR3 region has 17 residues. Looked up from germline, CDR1 is MGHDK and CDR2 is SYGVNS. The ends lost 2 bases at V and 2 bases at J; junction bases unmatched: 10. In DNA, the CDR3 is TGTGCCAGCAGTGAAACGTTGACAGGGGCCCGCAACACTGAAGCTTTCTTT. Protein: CASSETLTGARNTEAFF.

CDR3 coding DNA: TGTGCCAGCAGTTTTTTCGCCGGGGAGCTGTTTTTT. Its translation: CASSFFAGELFF. The chain couples TRBV27 to TRBJ2-2; D remains unclear. V was trimmed by 3 bases and J by 6 bases, leaving 5 bases between them. In germline, CDR1 is MNHEY, CDR2 SMNVEV (reference sequence). The CDR3 spans 12 residues.